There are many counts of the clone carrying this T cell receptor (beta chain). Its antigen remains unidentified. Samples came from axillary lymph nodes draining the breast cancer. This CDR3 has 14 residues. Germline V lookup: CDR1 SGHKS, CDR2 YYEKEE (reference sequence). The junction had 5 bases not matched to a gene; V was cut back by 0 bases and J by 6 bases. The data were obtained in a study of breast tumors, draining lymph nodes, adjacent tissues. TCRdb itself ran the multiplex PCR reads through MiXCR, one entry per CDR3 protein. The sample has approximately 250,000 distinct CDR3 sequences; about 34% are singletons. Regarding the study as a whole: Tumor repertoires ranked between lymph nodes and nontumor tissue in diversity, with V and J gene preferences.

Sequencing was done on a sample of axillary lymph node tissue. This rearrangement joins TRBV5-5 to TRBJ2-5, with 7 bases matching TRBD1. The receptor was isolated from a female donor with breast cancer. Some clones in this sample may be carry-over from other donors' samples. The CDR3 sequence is CASSLGTGVKTQYF. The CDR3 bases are TGTGCCAGCAGCTTGGGTACAGGGGTAAAGACCCAGTACTTC.